Given below is one T cell receptor beta chain in context. This record comes from a study of blood T cell repertoires in COVID-19. Sequencing used immunoSEQ multiplex PCR; TCRdb keeps in-frame clones, though not all of them. The sample carries about 380,000 clones, 70% to 90% recorded once. Participants reported their clinical history, and cohort assignment relied on those reports. The sequenced sample was PBMCs or T cells enriched from blood (not recorded which). This sequence originates from a woman aged 18-29 years who had recovered from COVID-19.

CDR3 DNA: TGTGCCAGCAGAAAAGGGGCCCTTGAGGAGACCCAGTACTTC. Its protein product is CASRKGALEETQYF. The chain is built from TRBV7-9 and TRBJ2-5; tentatively, D is TRBD1 (5 bases). Between the trimmed V and J ends, which lost 6 bases and 5 bases, there was a span of 16 bases. Germline CDR1 reads SEHNR; CDR2 reads FQNEAQ (reference sequence). The CDR3 contains 14 residues.